A single sample gave rise to the 18 T cell receptor beta chains below, sequenced in a study of neoadjuvant anti-PD-1 for oral cavity cancer (dated by TCRdb to the early 2020s). The time point tag for this specimen amounts to: before neoadjuvant nivolumab. The method was the immunoSEQ multiplex PCR assay. Sourced from immuneACCESS, this table was stored by TCRdb with only in-frame sequences that have V and J called. A share of the clones is absent; for the studies checked, an unresolved V gene accounts for under half, and the remainder has no known explanation. For this sample there are some 15,000 clones; around 75% appear just once. The top ten hold roughly 3% of the sample. Sequencing used PBMCs, obtained before nivolumab (anti-PD-1) treatment. The receptors come from a person aged 35-79 years with oral cavity squamous cell carcinoma.

This clone was recorded a few times. V is TRBV28 and J is TRBJ2-4; 7 bases are a match to TRBD1. The CDR3 runs to 18 residues. V gave up 3 bases and J gave up 6 bases; unmatched junction bases: 17. Germline V gene data show CDR1 as MDHEN and CDR2 as SYDVKM. The CDR3 protein is CASSLPRGIRWLGNIQYF. The DNA for the CDR3 is TGTGCCAGCAGTTTGCCCAGGGGGATCCGGTGGTTAGGAAACATTCAGTACTTC.

In DNA, the CDR3 is TGTGCCAGCAGCACCCAGGGCCTTGGCTTCACTGGAAACACCATATATTTT. It encodes CASSTQGLGFTGNTIYF. The chain uses TRBV7-8 and TRBJ1-3, with D perhaps matching TRBD1 (5 bases). Germline CDR1 is SGHVS and CDR2 is FQNEAQ. The CDR3 length is 17 residues. V was shortened by 5 bases and J by 2 bases, with 19 bases between the two germline ends. Looking up the rest from reference TRBV7-8 and TRBJ1-3 gives the full variable domain: GAGVSQSPRYKVAKRGQDVALRCDPISGHVSLFWYQQALGQGPEFLTYFQNEAQLDKSGLPSDRFFAERPEGSVSTLKIQRTQQEDSAVYLCASSTQGLGFTGNTIYFGEGSWLTVV.

The gene calls are TRBV19 and TRBJ1-3; D possibly corresponds to TRBD1 (6 bases). V lost 7 bases and J 0 bases, leaving 16 bases between the germline ends. Germline V lookup: CDR1 LNHDA, CDR2 SQIVND (reference sequence). The CDR3 extends over 16 amino acids. The CDR3 here is CASTGYRASSGNTIYF. CDR3 DNA: TGTGCCAGTACCGGTTACAGGGCTAGCTCTGGAAACACCATATATTTT.

The rearrangement uses TRBV6-5 and TRBJ1-2; 8 bases match TRBD1. The CDR3 spans 14 residues. V shed 2 bases, J shed 8 bases, and the junction held 7 bases outside the gene matches. Germline loops: CDR1 MNHEY, CDR2 SVGAGI. CDR3 sequence (DNA): TGTGCCAGCAGTTACCAAGGACAGGGAAGAGGCTACACCTTC. Amino acids: CASSYQGQGRGYTF.

The chain joins TRBV11-2 to TRBJ1-2; D gene uncertain. Germline V gives CDR1 SGHAT, CDR2 FQNNGV. With 1 base removed from V and 2 bases from J, the gap between germline ends came to 8 bases. CDR3 size: 14 residues. This CDR3 is CASSLVPVNYGYTF. The CDR3 nucleotides are TGTGCCAGCAGCTTAGTTCCGGTGAACTATGGCTACACCTTC.

J is TRBJ2-1 and V is TRBV2, with 8 bases that match TRBD2. The CDR3 length is 22 residues. V lost 3 bases to trimming and J lost 0 bases; unmatched junction nucleotides: 22. Looked up from germline, CDR1 is SNHLY and CDR2 is FYNNEI. The CDR3 spells CASSEGFSWFAGGKSSYNEQFF. The CDR3 nucleotides read TGTGCCAGCAGTGAGGGGTTTTCATGGTTTGCGGGGGGTAAAAGCTCCTACAATGAGCAGTTCTTC.

The chain links TRBV7-8 to TRBJ2-1; weak D call: TRBD1 (6 bases). The V and J ends lost 5 bases and 3 bases respectively, with 17 bases between them. CDR3 length: 16 residues. CDR1 and CDR2 (germline): SGHVS, FQNEAQ. The CDR3 bases are TGTGCCAGCAGCGACTATGAACAGGGCTACTACAATGAGCAGTTCTTC. This gives the protein CASSDYEQGYYNEQFF.

The chain employs TRBV9 and TRBJ2-2; TRBD2 might be the D (7 bases). V lost 6 bases, J lost 5 bases, and 20 bases lay in between. There are 16 residues in the CDR3. Per germline, CDR1 SGDLS and CDR2 YYNGEE. CDR3 nucleotide sequence: TGTGCCAGCACCCTAGCTGGGGGGGCGGGTACCGGGGAGCTGTTTTTT. Translating gives CASTLAGGAGTGELFF.

The chain carries TRBV30 and TRBJ2-3; 7 bases map to TRBD2. With V trimmed by 1 base and J by 5 bases, 3 bases remained unmatched. The CDR3 is 13 residues long. Germline V lookup: CDR1 GTSNPN, CDR2 SVGIG (reference sequence). CDR3 coding DNA: TGTGCCTGGAGTGGTGGGGGGGAAGATACGCAGTATTTT. This encodes CAWSGGGEDTQYF.

This rearrangement joins TRBV5-1 to TRBJ2-1; TRBD2 matches at 9 bases. Germline CDR1 SGHRS, CDR2 YFSETQ. V lost 4 bases and J lost 6; bases outside the gene matches: 11. CDR3 size: 16 residues. CDR3 loop: CASSLQVTSGLNEQFF. The CDR3 bases are TGCGCCAGCAGCCTTCAAGTGACTAGCGGACTCAATGAGCAGTTCTTC. The full variable domain, in which reference TRBV5-1 and TRBJ2-1 provide the parts outside the CDR3, is KAGVTQTPRYLIKTRGQQVTLSCSPISGHRSVSWYQQTPGQGLQFLFEYFSETQRNKGNFPGRFSGRQFSNSRSEMNVSTLELGDSALYLCASSLQVTSGLNEQFFGPGTRLTVL.

This rearrangement joins TRBV10-2 to TRBJ2-3; D not certain. CDR1 and CDR2 (germline): WSHSY, SAAADI. CDR3 size: 12 residues. Trimming removed 7 bases from V and 2 bases from J, with 7 bases in between. CDR3 bases: TGCGCCAGCAAGTCCTACACAGATACGCAGTATTTT. It encodes CASKSYTDTQYF.

The rearrangement links TRBV5-4 to TRBJ2-1; tentative D call: TRBD1 (6 bases). Germline-derived CDR1 and CDR2 are SGHNT and YYREEE (reference sequence). The germline V and J ends were trimmed by 4 bases and 10 bases, with 12 bases remaining between them. The CDR3 spans 12 residues. Here the CDR3 DNA reads TGTGCCAGCAGCCCCCCGCAGGGGGAGCAGTTCTTC. Its translation: CASSPPQGEQFF.

This clone was counted between two and nine times. The chain uses TRBV30 and TRBJ1-6; D is possibly TRBD1 (5 bases). V was shortened by 5 bases and J by 7 bases, with 12 bases between the two germline ends. CDR1 is GTSNPN, CDR2 SVGIG, per germline (reference sequence). There are 13 residues in the CDR3. CDR3 region: CAWASGANSPLHF. In DNA form, the CDR3 reads TGTGCCTGGGCCTCCGGGGCCAATTCACCCCTCCACTTT.

V is TRBV9 and J is TRBJ2-2; 16 bases line up with TRBD2. The CDR3 spans 18 residues. The V segment lost 4 bases and the J segment 4 bases; nucleotides outside the gene matches: 7. Looked up from germline, CDR1 is SGDLS and CDR2 is YYNGEE. The CDR3 nucleotides are TGTGCCAGCAGCCCGGGACTAGCGGGGGGGCGGGCCACCGGGGAGCTGTTTTTT. It yields the protein CASSPGLAGGRATGELFF.

J is TRBJ1-4 and V is TRBV30, with TRBD1 as a possible D gene (6 bases). CDR3 size: 15 residues. V shed 3 bases and J shed 4 bases, with 15 bases lying between them. Germline values: CDR1 GTSNPN, CDR2 SVGIG (reference sequence). CDR3 region: CAWRELRGGNEKLFF. Here the CDR3 DNA reads TGTGCCTGGAGGGAACTTAGGGGGGGTAATGAAAAACTGTTTTTT.

The J gene is TRBJ2-3, the V gene TRBV10-3; TRBD2 is a possible D gene (7 bases). Germline assignment: CDR1 ENHRY and CDR2 SYGVKD. The CDR3 sequence is 15 residues long. V lost 2 bases to trimming and J lost 5 bases, with 14 bases between them. The CDR3 loop is CAISEARGRGDTQYF. The CDR3 region has the DNA TGTGCCATCAGTGAGGCGCGGGGGCGAGGAGATACGCAGTATTTT.

The chain combines TRBV5-1 with TRBJ2-1; 10 bases fit TRBD1. Germline CDR1 and CDR2: SGHRS and YFSETQ. The CDR3 has 15 residues. Trimming cost V 4 bases and J 6 bases; bases outside gene matches: 7. CDR3 residues: CASSPGTGDTNEQFF. Written as DNA, the CDR3 is TGCGCCAGCAGCCCCGGGACAGGGGATACCAATGAGCAGTTCTTC.

The V gene is TRBV10-2, the J gene TRBJ2-7, with a weak D call TRBD2 (5 bases). This CDR3 is built from 14 residues. V was trimmed by 8 bases and J by 1 base, leaving 15 bases between them. Germline values: CDR1 WSHSY, CDR2 SAAADI. CDR3 DNA: TGCGCCAGCGGGGAGTCGGCAGGTTCCTACGAGCAGTACTTC. Protein product: CASGESAGSYEQYF.